This T cell receptor beta chain stems from a study of preoperative IRX-2 immunotherapy in early breast cancer. Assay used: immunoSEQ multiplex PCR; TCRdb lists only in-frame clones, some missing. Of more than 3,000 clones listed, around 70% were seen once; the top ten hold roughly 7.3%. The germline V gene has CDR1 SGHRS and CDR2 YFSETQ. The CDR3 has 15 amino acids. Treatment reported: preoperative locoregional IRX-2 cytokine immunotherapy. This phase Ib study tested locoregional IRX-2 cytokine immunotherapy given before surgery. Notes on this clone: The junction departs from the called germline gene at one end, perhaps through a read error.

Here the sequenced sample was tumor tissue, taken after IRX-2 immunotherapy. This chain links TRBV5-1 with TRBJ2-6; D call uncertain. The receptor was derived from a human donor with breast cancer. The DNA of the CDR3 is TGCGCCAGCAGTCTCGGCCCTTCTGCGGCCAACGTCCTGACTTTC. The encoded protein is CASSLGPSAANVLTF. Complete variable domain (other parts from reference TRBV5-1 and TRBJ2-6): KAGVTQTPRYLIKTRGQQVTLSCSPISGHRSVSWYQQTPGQGLQFLFEYFSETQRNKGNFPGRFSGRQFSNSRSEMNVSTLELGDSALYLCASSLGPSAANVLTFGAGSRLTVL.